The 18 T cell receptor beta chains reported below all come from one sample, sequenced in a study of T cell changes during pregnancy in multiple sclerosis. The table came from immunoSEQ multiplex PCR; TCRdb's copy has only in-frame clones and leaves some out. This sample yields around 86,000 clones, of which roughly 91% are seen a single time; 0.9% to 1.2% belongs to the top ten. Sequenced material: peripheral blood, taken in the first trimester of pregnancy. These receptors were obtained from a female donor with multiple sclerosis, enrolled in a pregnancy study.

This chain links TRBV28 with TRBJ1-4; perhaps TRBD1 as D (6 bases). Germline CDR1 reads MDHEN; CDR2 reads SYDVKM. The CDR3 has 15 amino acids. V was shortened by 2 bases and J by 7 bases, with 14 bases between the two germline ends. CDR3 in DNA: TGTGCCAGCAGTTTACCAGGGACACGGAGTGAAAAACTGTTTTTT. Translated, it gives CASSLPGTRSEKLFF.

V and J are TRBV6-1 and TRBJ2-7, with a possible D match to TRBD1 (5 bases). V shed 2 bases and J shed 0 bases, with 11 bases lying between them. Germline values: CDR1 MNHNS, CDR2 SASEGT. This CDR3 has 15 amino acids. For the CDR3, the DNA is TGTGCCAGCAGTGAACGGCAGGGTGGCTCCTACGAGCAGTACTTC. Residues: CASSERQGGSYEQYF.

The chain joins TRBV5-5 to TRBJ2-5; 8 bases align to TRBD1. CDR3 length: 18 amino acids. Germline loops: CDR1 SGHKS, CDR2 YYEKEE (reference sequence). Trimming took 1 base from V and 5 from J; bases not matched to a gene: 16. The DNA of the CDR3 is TGTGCCAGCAGCTTGTTGCAGGGGGCTTCTAGCGCGCGGGAGACCCAGTACTTC. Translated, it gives CASSLLQGASSARETQYF.

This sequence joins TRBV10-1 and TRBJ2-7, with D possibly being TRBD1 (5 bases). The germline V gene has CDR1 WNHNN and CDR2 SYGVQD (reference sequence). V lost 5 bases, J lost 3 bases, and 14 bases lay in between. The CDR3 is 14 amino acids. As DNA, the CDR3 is TGCGCCAGCAGTCATGACAGAAGTGGCTACGAGCAGTACTTC. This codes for CASSHDRSGYEQYF.

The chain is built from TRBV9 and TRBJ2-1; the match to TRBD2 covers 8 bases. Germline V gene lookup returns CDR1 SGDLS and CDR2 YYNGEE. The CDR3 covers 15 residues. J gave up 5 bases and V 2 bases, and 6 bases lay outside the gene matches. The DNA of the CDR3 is TGTGCCAGCAGCGTCACTAGCGGACCCAACAATGAGCAGTTCTTC. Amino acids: CASSVTSGPNNEQFF.

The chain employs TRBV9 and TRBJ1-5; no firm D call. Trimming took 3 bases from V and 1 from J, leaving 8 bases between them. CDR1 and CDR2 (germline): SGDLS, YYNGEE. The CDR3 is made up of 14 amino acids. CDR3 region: CASSAQMSNQPQHF. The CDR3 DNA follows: TGTGCCAGCAGCGCACAGATGAGCAATCAGCCCCAGCATTTT.

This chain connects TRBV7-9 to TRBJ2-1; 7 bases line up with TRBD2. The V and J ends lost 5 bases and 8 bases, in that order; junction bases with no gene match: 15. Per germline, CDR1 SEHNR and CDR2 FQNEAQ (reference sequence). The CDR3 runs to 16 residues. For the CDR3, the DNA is TGTGCCAGCAGCGCGCTAGGGAGGGCCTTGAGTTATGAGCAGTTCTTC. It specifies CASSALGRALSYEQFF.

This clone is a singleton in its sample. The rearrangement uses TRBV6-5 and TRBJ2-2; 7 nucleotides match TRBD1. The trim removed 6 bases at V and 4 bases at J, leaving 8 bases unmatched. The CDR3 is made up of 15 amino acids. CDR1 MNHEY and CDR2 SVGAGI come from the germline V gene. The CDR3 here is CASRKGASGTGELFF. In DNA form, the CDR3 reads TGTGCCAGCAGGAAGGGGGCTTCGGGCACCGGGGAGCTGTTTTTT.

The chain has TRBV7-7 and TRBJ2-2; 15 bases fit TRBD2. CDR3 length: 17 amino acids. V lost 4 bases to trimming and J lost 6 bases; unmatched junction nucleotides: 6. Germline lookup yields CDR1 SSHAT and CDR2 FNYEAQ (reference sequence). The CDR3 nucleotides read TGTGCCAGCAGCTCGTCATGGACTAGCGGGGGGGCCGGGGAGCTGTTTTTT. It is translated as CASSSSWTSGGAGELFF.

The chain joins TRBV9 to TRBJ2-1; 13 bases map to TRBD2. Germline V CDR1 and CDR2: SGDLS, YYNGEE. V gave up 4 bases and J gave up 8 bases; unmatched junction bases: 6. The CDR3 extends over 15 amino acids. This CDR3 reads CASSYRTSGSYEQFF. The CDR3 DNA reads TGTGCCAGCAGCTACCGGACTAGCGGGAGTTATGAGCAGTTCTTC.

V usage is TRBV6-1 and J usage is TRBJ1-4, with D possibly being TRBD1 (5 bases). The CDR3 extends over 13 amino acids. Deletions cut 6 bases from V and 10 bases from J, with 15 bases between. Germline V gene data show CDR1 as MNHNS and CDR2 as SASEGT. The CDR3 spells CASRMVQAGKLFF. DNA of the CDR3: TGTGCCAGCAGGATGGTACAGGCTGGAAAACTGTTTTTT.

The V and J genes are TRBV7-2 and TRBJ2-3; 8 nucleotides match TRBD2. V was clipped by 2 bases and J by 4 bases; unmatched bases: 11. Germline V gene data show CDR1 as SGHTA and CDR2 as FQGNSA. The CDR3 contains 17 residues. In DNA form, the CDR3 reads TGTGCCAGCAGCTTATTGGGGGCTAGCGGGCTACCAGATACGCAGTATTTT. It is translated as CASSLLGASGLPDTQYF.

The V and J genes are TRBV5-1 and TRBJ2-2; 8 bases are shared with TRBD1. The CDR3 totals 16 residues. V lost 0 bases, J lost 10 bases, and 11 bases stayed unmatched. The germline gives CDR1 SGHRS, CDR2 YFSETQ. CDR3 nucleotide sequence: TGCGCCAGCAGCTTGGGTGCAGGGGGCGTTGAGCTGGAGCTGTTTTTT. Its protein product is CASSLGAGGVELELFF.

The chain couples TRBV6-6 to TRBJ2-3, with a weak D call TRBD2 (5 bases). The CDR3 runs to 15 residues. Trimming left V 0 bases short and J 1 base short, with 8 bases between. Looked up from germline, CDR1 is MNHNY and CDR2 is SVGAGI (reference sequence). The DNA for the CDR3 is TGTGCCAGCAGTTACTCGATCGGGGGCACAGATACGCAGTATTTT. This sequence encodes CASSYSIGGTDTQYF.

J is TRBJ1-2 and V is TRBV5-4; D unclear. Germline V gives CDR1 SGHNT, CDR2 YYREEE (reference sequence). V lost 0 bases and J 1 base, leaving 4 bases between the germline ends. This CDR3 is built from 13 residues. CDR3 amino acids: CASSLDSNYGYTF. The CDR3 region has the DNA TGTGCCAGCAGCTTGGACAGTAACTATGGCTACACCTTC.

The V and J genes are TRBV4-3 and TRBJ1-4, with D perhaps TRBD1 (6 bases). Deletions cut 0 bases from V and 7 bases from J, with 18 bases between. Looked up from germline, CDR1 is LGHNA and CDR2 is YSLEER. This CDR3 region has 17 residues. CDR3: CASSQESPGHKSEKLFF. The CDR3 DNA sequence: TGCGCCAGCAGCCAAGAAAGCCCGGGACATAAAAGTGAAAAACTGTTTTTT.

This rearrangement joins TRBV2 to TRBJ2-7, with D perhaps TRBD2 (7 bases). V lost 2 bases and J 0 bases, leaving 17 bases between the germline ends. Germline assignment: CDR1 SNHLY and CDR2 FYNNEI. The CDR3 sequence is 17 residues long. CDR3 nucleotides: TGTGCCAGCAGTGAACGTGGGGGGGGGCGAAACTCCTACGAGCAGTACTTC. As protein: CASSERGGGRNSYEQYF.

CDR3 in amino acids: CASSVEAGGRSGANVLTF. The CDR3 nucleotides are TGTGCCAGCAGCGTAGAGGCAGGGGGTCGCTCTGGGGCCAACGTCCTGACTTTC. The V gene is TRBV9, the J gene TRBJ2-6, with 7 bases aligning to TRBD1. Looked up from germline, CDR1 is SGDLS and CDR2 is YYNGEE. This CDR3 has 18 residues. V gave up 0 bases and J gave up 0 bases; unmatched junction bases: 6.